This TCR beta chain originates from a study of cytomegalovirus exposure and HLA in healthy donors. This clone turned up a few times. The target antigen is unknown. The PCR was carried out with 60 Vbeta primers and 13 Jbeta primers. Assay used: immunoSEQ multiplex PCR; TCRdb lists only in-frame clones, some missing. The sample has 150,000 to 200,000 clones, 65% to 80% seen once. Germline V gene sequence: CDR1 SGHRS, CDR2 YFSETQ. CDR3 length: 15 residues. V was cut by 0 bases and J by 7 bases, with 14 bases left in between. Study observations and caveats: Later, TCR association rates were found to vary by HLA locus, highest for DRB1 and lowest for HLA-C. Rarity characterized most TCR sequences, yet some public TCRs appeared in many donors.

The TCR originated in a middle-aged man in good health and CMV-seronegative. The sequencing sample was made of PBMCs. The chain employs TRBV5-1 and TRBJ2-1; possible D gene TRBD2, 6 bases. The CDR3 bases are TGCGCCAGCAGCTTGGGGCCGGGAGAGTATAATGAGCAGTTCTTC. Its translation is CASSLGPGEYNEQFF.